This T cell receptor beta chain was retrieved from a study of cytomegalovirus exposure and HLA in healthy donors. Overall study: Findings of an earlier analysis included some 120 million unique TCR beta sequences from 180 million or so T cells.

J was trimmed by 5 bases and V by 5 bases; bases with no gene match: 5. Per germline, CDR1 SGHTA and CDR2 FQGTGA. The CDR3 runs 13 residues. The study ran its PCR with 60 Vbeta and 13 Jbeta primers. Sequencing was performed with immunoSEQ multiplex PCR; in TCRdb, only in-frame clones are kept and a portion is missing. The profile shows fewer than 200,000 clones, roughly two thirds of them singletons. The clonotype was recovered from a woman in her twenties or thirties in good health and CMV-seronegative. The sample comprised PBMCs. The genes are TRBV7-3 and TRBJ1-1; 7 bases match TRBD1. CDR3 loop: CASSIDRETEAFF. The CDR3 DNA is TGTGCCAGCAGCATCGACAGGGAGACTGAAGCTTTCTTT.